The present entry profiles one TCR beta chain with its context. This specimen comes from a study of cytomegalovirus exposure and HLA in healthy donors. Turning to the study itself: Genotyping showed around 80% of roughly 390 donors falling in the Caucasian-associated ancestry cluster.

Trimming removed 5 bases from V and 0 bases from J; junction bases left unmatched: 5. This CDR3 spans 16 amino acids. Germline-derived CDR1 and CDR2 are SEHNR and FQNEAQ (reference sequence). PCR involved 60 Vbeta and 13 Jbeta primers. Clones were read by immunoSEQ multiplex PCR, and TCRdb kept only the in-frame ones, dropping some. Of about 110,000 clones listed, about two thirds were seen once; the top ten hold roughly 0.79%. This sequence originates from a boy between 10 and 17 years old in good health and CMV-seronegative. V usage is TRBV7-9 and J usage is TRBJ2-3; 10 nucleotides align to TRBD2. Sequenced sample: PBMCs. Here the CDR3 reads CASSPGLAESTDTQYF. The CDR3 region has the DNA TGTGCCAGCAGCCCTGGACTAGCGGAAAGCACAGATACGCAGTATTTT.